This passage covers 19 T cell receptor beta chains from one sample sequenced in a study of blood T cell repertoires in COVID-19. The method was immunoSEQ multiplex PCR; TCRdb's version includes in-frame clones alone and lacks a portion of them. The sample carries more than 200,000 clones, 65% to 90% recorded once. Sequenced material: peripheral blood. The receptors originated from a man aged 50-59 years with acute or convalescent COVID-19.

This chain joins TRBV30 and TRBJ2-1, with 11 bases identical to TRBD1. Germline V gives CDR1 GTSNPN, CDR2 SVGIG (reference sequence). Trimming took 2 bases from V and 5 from J; bases not matched to a gene: 11. CDR3 length: 17 residues. In nucleotides, the CDR3 is TGTGCCTGGAGTTCCCTTCGGACAGGGGGCAGGAACAATGAGCAGTTCTTC. Encoded protein: CAWSSLRTGGRNNEQFF.

This clone was counted a few times. The chain uses TRBV12-5 and TRBJ2-7; 11 bases line up with TRBD1. The CDR3 is made up of 16 amino acids. The V segment lost 5 bases and the J segment 3 bases; nucleotides outside the gene matches: 9. Germline V gene lookup returns CDR1 LGHNT and CDR2 FRNRAP. CDR3 protein: CASGPWVGTGGYEQYF. The CDR3 coding sequence is TGTGCTAGTGGTCCCTGGGTGGGGACAGGGGGCTACGAGCAGTACTTC.

The chain joins TRBV13 to TRBJ2-7; TRBD1 matches 7 bases. Losses at the gene ends were 2 bases for V and 3 bases for J; bases not matched to a gene: 4. Germline assignment: CDR1 PRHDT and CDR2 FYEKMQ (reference sequence). There are 14 residues in the CDR3. CDR3 sequence (DNA): TGTGCCAGCAGCTTAAAGGGACAGCACTACGAGCAGTACTTC. This gives the protein CASSLKGQHYEQYF.

The chain couples TRBV7-9 to TRBJ1-6; unclear D gene. The V gene lost 3 bases and the J gene lost 0 bases, with 9 bases spanning the gap. Germline V gives CDR1 SEHNR, CDR2 FQNEAQ (reference sequence). This CDR3 comprises 16 residues. The CDR3 DNA sequence: TGTGCCAGCAGCTTGGCACAGAGCTCCTATAATTCACCCCTCCACTTT. Translating gives CASSLAQSSYNSPLHF.

This clone has a single count. The identical CDR3 is also encoded by other nucleotide sequences in the sample. The rearrangement uses TRBV30 and TRBJ1-3; D is ambiguous. CDR1 and CDR2 (germline): GTSNPN, SVGIG (reference sequence). The CDR3 is 12 amino acids. The V gene lost 0 bases and the J gene lost 4 bases, with 4 bases spanning the gap. CDR3 nucleotide sequence: TGTGCCTGGAGTGTACAGGGAAACACCATATATTTT. It encodes CAWSVQGNTIYF.

The chain carries TRBV12-3 or TRBV12-4 and TRBJ1-1; TRBD1 matches at 7 bases. The CDR3 extends over 11 amino acids. Losses at the gene ends were 3 bases for V and 9 bases for J; bases not matched to a gene: 1. DNA for the CDR3: TGTGCCAGCAGTTTGGACAGGCAAGCTTTCTTT. It yields the protein CASSLDRQAFF.

J is TRBJ2-2 and V is TRBV18, with D perhaps matching TRBD2 (5 bases). V lost 2 bases and J lost 5, with 18 bases in between. The CDR3 is 17 amino acids. CDR1 and CDR2 (germline): KGHSH, LQKENI. The CDR3 loop reads CASSPGAGRSGTGELFF. For the CDR3, the DNA is TGTGCCAGCTCACCAGGTGCAGGCCGGTCGGGGACCGGGGAGCTGTTTTTT. Full variable domain (missing parts from reference TRBV18 and TRBJ2-2): NAGVMQNPRHLVRRRGQEARLRCSPMKGHSHVYWYRQLPEEGLKFMVYLQKENIIDESGMPKERFSAEFPKEGPSILRIQQVVRGDSAAYFCASSPGAGRSGTGELFFGEGSRLTVL.

This chain links TRBV5-6 with TRBJ1-3; 9 bases align to TRBD1. Germline CDR1 is SGHDT and CDR2 is YYEEEE. J was trimmed by 8 bases and V by 4 bases; bases with no gene match: 4. This CDR3 has 13 residues. The CDR3 DNA reads as TGTGCCAGCAGCAGGGGACAGGGTGACACCATATATTTT. It translates to CASSRGQGDTIYF.

The gene calls are TRBV3-1 (or the pseudogene TRBV3-2) and TRBJ2-1; TRBD2 agrees at 9 bases. Germline V gene lookup returns CDR1 LGHDT and CDR2 YNNKEL (reference sequence). CDR3 size: 17 residues. The V and J ends lost 1 base and 6 bases, in that order; junction bases with no gene match: 10. CDR3: CASSQVALAGPSNEQFF. The DNA for the CDR3 is TGTGCCAGCAGCCAAGTAGCTCTAGCGGGGCCTTCCAATGAGCAGTTCTTC.

The J gene is TRBJ1-2, the V gene TRBV30; 8 nucleotides line up with TRBD1. Germline CDR1 reads GTSNPN; CDR2 reads SVGIG (reference sequence). The CDR3 length is 15 residues. After removal of 0 bases from V and 0 bases from J, the junction contained 3 bases not matched to a gene. CDR3 bases: TGTGCCTGGAGTGTACAGGGGGGCCCTAACTATGGCTACACCTTC. It translates to CAWSVQGGPNYGYTF.

The rearrangement uses TRBV6-2 or TRBV6-3 and TRBJ2-2; the D is unclear. Germline CDR1 reads MNHEY; CDR2 reads SVGEGT. Trimming cost V 2 bases and J 0 bases, with 7 bases left between them. This CDR3 has 15 amino acids. The DNA for the CDR3 is TGTGCCAGCAGTTACGCCAGGCCGAACACCGGGGAGCTGTTTTTT. Its protein is CASSYARPNTGELFF.

This chain connects TRBV11-2 to TRBJ1-6; no reliable D call. V lost 4 bases to trimming and J lost 10 bases, with 14 bases between them. Looked up from germline, CDR1 is SGHAT and CDR2 is FQNNGV. The length of the CDR3 is 14 residues. The CDR3, as DNA: TGTGCCAGCAGCTCCGGGAGGGAGATGTCACCCCTCCACTTT. It yields the protein CASSSGREMSPLHF. The full variable domain, rest sourced from reference TRBV11-2 and TRBJ1-6, is EAGVAQSPRYKIIEKRQSVAFWCNPISGHATLYWYQQILGQGPKLLIQFQNNGVVDDSQLPKDRFSAERLKGVDSTLKIQPAKLEDSAVYLCASSSGREMSPLHFGNGTRLTVT.

This clone was counted a few times. The CDR3 is CASSQGLQSNQPQHF. Here the CDR3 DNA reads TGTGCCAGCTCACAGGGACTGCAAAGCAATCAGCCCCAGCATTTT. The rearrangement uses TRBV18 and TRBJ1-5; TRBD1 is a possible D gene (5 bases). CDR1 KGHSH and CDR2 LQKENI come from the germline V gene. The CDR3 contains 15 residues. The ends were cut back, 4 bases at V and 1 base at J, with 11 bases in the middle.

J is TRBJ2-4 and V is TRBV6-5; tentative D call: TRBD2 (6 bases). Between the trimmed V and J ends, which lost 0 bases and 1 base, there was a span of 10 bases. The germline V gene encodes CDR1 MNHEY and CDR2 SVGAGI. The CDR3 is 16 residues long. The CDR3 nucleotides read TGTGCCAGCAGTTACTCGGGGGGTAGCGCCAAAAACATTCAGTACTTC. It translates to CASSYSGGSAKNIQYF.

The rearrangement joins TRBV19 to TRBJ2-3; TRBD2 matches 10 bases. Germline assignment: CDR1 LNHDA and CDR2 SQIVND (reference sequence). This CDR3 is 17 amino acids long. With V trimmed by 0 bases and J by 7 bases, 10 bases remained unmatched. The DNA of the CDR3 is TGTGCCAGTAGTATAGATCCTAGCGGGGGTATCCTGAATACGCAGTATTTT. Protein sequence: CASSIDPSGGILNTQYF.

This rearrangement joins TRBV19 to TRBJ2-5; 16 positions agree with TRBD2. The germline gives CDR1 LNHDA, CDR2 SQIVND (reference sequence). J gave up 5 bases and V 6 bases, and 12 bases lay outside the gene matches. This CDR3 comprises 18 residues. In DNA, the CDR3 is TGTGCCAGTAGCAAGGCCCCGGGACTAGCGGGGGGGCGGGAGACCCAGTACTTC. This codes for CASSKAPGLAGGRETQYF.

The chain uses TRBV6-5 and TRBJ2-2; 11 bases line up with TRBD1. Germline assignment: CDR1 MNHEY and CDR2 SVGAGI. The CDR3 spans 15 residues. V lost 9 bases to trimming and J lost 5 bases; unmatched junction nucleotides: 8. Written as DNA, the CDR3 is TGTGCCAGTCGGGACAGGGGGAGGGGTACCGGGGAGCTGTTTTTT. Translation: CASRDRGRGTGELFF.

This chain links TRBV5-1 with TRBJ2-1; no reliable D call. CDR1 and CDR2 from the germline V gene are SGHRS and YFSETQ. The CDR3 length is 11 residues. Trimming stripped 2 bases from V and 7 bases from J, with 4 bases between. The CDR3 loop is CASSFSNEQFF. CDR3 coding DNA: TGCGCCAGCAGCTTTTCAAATGAGCAGTTCTTC.

The chain joins TRBV12-3 or TRBV12-4 to TRBJ1-2; TRBD1 aligns across 7 bases. The CDR3 loop spans 13 amino acids. Trimming cost V 6 bases and J 3 bases; bases outside gene matches: 4. The CDR3 sequence is CASRDTGDYGYTF. CDR3 DNA: TGTGCCAGCAGAGATACAGGGGACTATGGCTACACCTTC.